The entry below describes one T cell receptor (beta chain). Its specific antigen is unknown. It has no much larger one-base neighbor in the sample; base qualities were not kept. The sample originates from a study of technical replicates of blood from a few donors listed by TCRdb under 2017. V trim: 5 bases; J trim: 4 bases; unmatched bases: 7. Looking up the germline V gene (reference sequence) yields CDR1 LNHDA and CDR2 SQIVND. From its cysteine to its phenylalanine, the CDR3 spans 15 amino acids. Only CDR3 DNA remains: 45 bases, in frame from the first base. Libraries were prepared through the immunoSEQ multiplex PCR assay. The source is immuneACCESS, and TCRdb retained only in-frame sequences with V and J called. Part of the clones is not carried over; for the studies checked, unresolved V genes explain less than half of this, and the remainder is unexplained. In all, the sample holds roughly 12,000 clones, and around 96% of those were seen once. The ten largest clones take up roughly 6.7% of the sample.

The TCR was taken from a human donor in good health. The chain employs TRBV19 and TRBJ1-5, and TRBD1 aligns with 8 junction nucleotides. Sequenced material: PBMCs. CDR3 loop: CASSWAGGINQPQHF. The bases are TGTGCCAGTAGTTGGGCAGGGGGCATTAATCAGCCCCAGCATTTT. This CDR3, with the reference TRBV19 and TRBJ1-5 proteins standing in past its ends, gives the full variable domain DGGITQSPKYLFRKEGQNVTLSCEQNLNHDAMYWYRQDPGQGLRLIYYSQIVNDFQKGDIAEGYSVSREKKESFPLTVTSAQKNPTAFYLCASSWAGGINQPQHFGDGTRLSIL.